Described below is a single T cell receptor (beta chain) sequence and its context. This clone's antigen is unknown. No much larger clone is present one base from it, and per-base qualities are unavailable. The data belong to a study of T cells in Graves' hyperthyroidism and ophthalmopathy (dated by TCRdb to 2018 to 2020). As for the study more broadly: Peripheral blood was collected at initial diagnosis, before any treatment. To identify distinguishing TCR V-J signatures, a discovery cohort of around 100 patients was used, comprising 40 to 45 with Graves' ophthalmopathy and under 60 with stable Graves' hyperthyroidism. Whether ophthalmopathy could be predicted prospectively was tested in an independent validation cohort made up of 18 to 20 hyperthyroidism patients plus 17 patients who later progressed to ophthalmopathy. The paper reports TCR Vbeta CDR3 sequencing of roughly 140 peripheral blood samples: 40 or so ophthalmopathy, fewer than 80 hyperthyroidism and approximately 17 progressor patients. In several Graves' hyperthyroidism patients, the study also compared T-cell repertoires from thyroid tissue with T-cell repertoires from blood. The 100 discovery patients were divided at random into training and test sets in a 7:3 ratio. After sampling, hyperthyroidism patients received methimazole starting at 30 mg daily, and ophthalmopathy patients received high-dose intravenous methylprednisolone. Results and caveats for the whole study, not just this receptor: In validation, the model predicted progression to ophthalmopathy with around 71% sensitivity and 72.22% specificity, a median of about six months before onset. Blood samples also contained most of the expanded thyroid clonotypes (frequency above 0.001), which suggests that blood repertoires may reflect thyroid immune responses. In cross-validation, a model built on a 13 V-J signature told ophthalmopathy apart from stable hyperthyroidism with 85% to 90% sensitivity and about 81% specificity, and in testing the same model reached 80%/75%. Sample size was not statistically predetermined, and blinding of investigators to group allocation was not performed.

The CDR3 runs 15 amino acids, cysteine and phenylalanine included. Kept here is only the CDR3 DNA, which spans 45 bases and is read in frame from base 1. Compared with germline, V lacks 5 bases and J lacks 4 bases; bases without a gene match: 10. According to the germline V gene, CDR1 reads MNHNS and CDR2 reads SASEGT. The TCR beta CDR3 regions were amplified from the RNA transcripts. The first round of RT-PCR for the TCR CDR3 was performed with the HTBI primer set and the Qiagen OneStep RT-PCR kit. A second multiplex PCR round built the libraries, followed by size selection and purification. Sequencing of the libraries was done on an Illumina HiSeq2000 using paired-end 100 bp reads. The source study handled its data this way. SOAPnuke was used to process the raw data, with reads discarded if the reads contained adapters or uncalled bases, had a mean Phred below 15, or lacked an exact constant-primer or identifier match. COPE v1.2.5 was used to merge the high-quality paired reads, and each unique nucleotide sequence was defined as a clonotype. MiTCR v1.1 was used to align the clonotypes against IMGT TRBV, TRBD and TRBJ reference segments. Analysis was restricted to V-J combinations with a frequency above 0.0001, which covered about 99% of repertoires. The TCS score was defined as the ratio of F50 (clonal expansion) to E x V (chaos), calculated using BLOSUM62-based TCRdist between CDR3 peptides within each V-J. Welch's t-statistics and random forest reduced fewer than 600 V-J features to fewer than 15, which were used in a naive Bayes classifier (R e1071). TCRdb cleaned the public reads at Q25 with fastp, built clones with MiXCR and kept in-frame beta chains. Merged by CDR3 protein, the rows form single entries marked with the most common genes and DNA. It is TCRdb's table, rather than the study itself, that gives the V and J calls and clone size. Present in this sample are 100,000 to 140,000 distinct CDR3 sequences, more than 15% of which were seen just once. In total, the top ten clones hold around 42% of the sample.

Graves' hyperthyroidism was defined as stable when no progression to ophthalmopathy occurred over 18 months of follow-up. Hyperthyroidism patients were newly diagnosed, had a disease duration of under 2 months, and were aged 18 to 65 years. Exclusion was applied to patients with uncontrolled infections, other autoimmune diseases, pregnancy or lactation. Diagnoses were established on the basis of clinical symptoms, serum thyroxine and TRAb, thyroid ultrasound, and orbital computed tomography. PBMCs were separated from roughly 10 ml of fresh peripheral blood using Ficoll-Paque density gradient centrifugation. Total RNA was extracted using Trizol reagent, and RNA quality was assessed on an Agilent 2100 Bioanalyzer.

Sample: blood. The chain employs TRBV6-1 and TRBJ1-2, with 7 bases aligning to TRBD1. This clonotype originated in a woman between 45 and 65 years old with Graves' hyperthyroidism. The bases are TGTGCCAGCAGTCGGACAGGATCTATGCCCTATGGCTACACCTTC. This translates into CASSRTGSMPYGYTF.